This entry concerns a single T cell receptor (beta chain). Germline V gene lookup returns CDR1 GTSNPN and CDR2 SVGIG (reference sequence). The CDR3 runs 15 residues. The V end lost 8 bases, the J end lost 5 bases, and 25 bases lay between the germline ends. This entry is derived from a study of sequential checkpoint blockade in melanoma. Study overall: First-line arms were nivolumab then ipilimumab, or the reverse, randomized 1:1.

The method was immunoSEQ multiplex PCR; TCRdb's version includes in-frame clones alone and lacks a portion of them. The sample includes approximately 18,000 clones, 72% seen only once; the top ten take under 25%. As for treatment: randomized to nivolumab then ipilimumab (arm A) or the reverse (arm B). Sorted cells were live CD3+CD8+, lacking CD19 and CD56, from PBMCs. The chain links TRBV30 to TRBJ2-7, with D hard to call. The sample consisted of CD8+ T cells sorted from blood (inferred from file names), taken from a patient given nivolumab and ipilimumab in sequence. The receptor's source is a human donor with melanoma. The CDR3 region is CARPSRAPTVDEQYF. CDR3 nucleotide sequence: TGTGCCCGCCCGTCGAGAGCACCTACCGTGGACGAGCAGTACTTC.